The rows below give T cell receptor beta chains drawn from one sample of a study of cytomegalovirus exposure and HLA in healthy donors. Some clones are missing from TCRdb's copy, which holds only in-frame ones; the method was immunoSEQ multiplex PCR. This table has approximately 280,000 clones, roughly 89% appearing once. The sequencing input was PBMCs. The receptors originated from a man aged 35-49 years in good health and CMV-seropositive. CDR3s include the opening cysteine and the closing phenylalanine or tryptophan.

V gene,J gene,CDR3 protein
TRBV7-3,TRBJ2-7,CASSPDRYSYEQYF
TRBV19,TRBJ1-1,CASSIEQGRNTEAFF
TRBV7-9,TRBJ2-7,CASSLSPRSYEQYF
TRBV5-1,TRBJ1-1,CASSLGANTEAFF
TRBV25-1,TRBJ1-4,CASSGGQLATNEKLFF
TRBV2,TRBJ1-3,CASLAGNTIYF
TRBV25-1,TRBJ1-1,CASRGRQTALNTEAFF
TRBV7-8,TRBJ2-7,CASSLFQRRSYEQYF
TRBV5-6,TRBJ2-3,CASRSQLAGWTDTQYF
TRBV5-1,TRBJ2-7,CASSLVVADTYEQYF
TRBV7-9,TRBJ1-3,CASRSGHRVEGNTIYF
TRBV28,TRBJ2-4,CASSLVSSGRGGIQYF
TRBV13,TRBJ2-1,CASRDGTSGVYNEQFF
TRBV5-4,TRBJ2-7,CASSLGTGAYEQYF
TRBV18,TRBJ2-7,CASSPGQGRTYEQYF
TRBV27,TRBJ1-5,CASSLGGGGQPQHF
TRBV5-1,TRBJ2-1,CASSLSRGGTNEQFF
TRBV19,TRBJ2-5,CASSPAALGEQYF
TRBV7-9,TRBJ2-5,CASSLRLAGVGGQETQYF
TRBV9,TRBJ1-4,CASSPMGQSGEKLFF
TRBV27,TRBJ2-4,CASARQEIFPNIQYF
TRBV27,TRBJ1-1,CASSSSRLEAFF
TRBV5-1,TRBJ2-1,CASSLEGRGNEQFF
TRBV7-9,TRBJ1-1,CASSLVRANTEAFF
TRBV9,TRBJ2-7,CASSVADGLLTSGKGYEQYF
TRBV19,TRBJ2-2,CASKRTSTRELFF
TRBV18,TRBJ1-1,CASSPRTGKNTEAFF
TRBV28,TRBJ2-1,CASSTSGRIGTGYNEQFF
TRBV7-3,TRBJ2-2,CASSPRLAGRTGELFF
TRBV4-2,TRBJ2-7,CASSQDPGTGGSYEQYF
TRBV28,TRBJ2-7,CASRPSGRAYEQYF
TRBV14,TRBJ2-7,CASSQVTRYEQYF
TRBV4-3,TRBJ1-4,CASSQDGTPTATNEKLFF
TRBV5-1,TRBJ1-5,CASSVTGNSNQPQHF
TRBV5-1,TRBJ1-1,CASSLAGPEAFF
TRBV30,TRBJ2-6,CAWSRREGGANVLTF
TRBV7-3,TRBJ2-5,CASSSPGGTQYF
TRBV28,TRBJ2-3,CASRSHSTDTQYF
TRBV6-5,TRBJ2-1,CASSRGTSRDEQFF
TRBV28,TRBJ1-2,CASSLGPSGRVHGYTF
TRBV6-5,TRBJ1-1,CASITGQGVTEAFF
TRBV7-9,TRBJ2-5,CSSSLVYPGGETQYF